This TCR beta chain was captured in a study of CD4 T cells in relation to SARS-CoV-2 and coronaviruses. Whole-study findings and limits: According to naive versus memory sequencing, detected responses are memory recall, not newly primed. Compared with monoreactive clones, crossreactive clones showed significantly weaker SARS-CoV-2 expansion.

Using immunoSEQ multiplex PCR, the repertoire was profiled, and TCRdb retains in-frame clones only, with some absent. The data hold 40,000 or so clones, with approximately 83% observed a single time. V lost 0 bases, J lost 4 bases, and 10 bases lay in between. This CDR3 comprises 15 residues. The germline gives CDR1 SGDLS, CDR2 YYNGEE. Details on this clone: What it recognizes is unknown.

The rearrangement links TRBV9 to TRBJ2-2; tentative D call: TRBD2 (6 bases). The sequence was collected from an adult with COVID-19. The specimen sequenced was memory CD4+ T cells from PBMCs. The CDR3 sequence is CASSVAPGVTGELFF. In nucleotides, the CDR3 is TGTGCCAGCAGCGTAGCCCCGGGAGTCACCGGGGAGCTGTTTTTT.